Following are 8 T cell receptor beta chains from one sample sequenced in a study of breast tumors, draining lymph nodes, adjacent tissues (dated by TCRdb to about 2016). Lymph node samples were obtained from the axillary draining lymph nodes of breast cancer patients. Libraries were constructed by multiplex PCR. Sequencing relied on an Illumina HiSeq 2000. The raw public reads went through TCRdb reprocessing: fastp at Q25, MiXCR clone calling, in-frame beta chains kept. Identical CDR3 proteins give one entry, which carries the most common genes and DNA. Within this sample are 140,000 or so distinct CDR3 sequences, with around a third of them counted one time only. The ten biggest clones cover around 2.5% of the sample. Sequencing was performed on axillary lymph node tissue. The receptors shown here come from a female donor with breast cancer. Some clones in this sample may be carry-over from other donors' samples.

Concerning this clonotype itself: The junction shows a germline mismatch at one end, possibly a read error. The J gene is TRBJ2-2, the V gene TRBV6-5; D not certain. Germline V gene data show CDR1 as MNHEY and CDR2 as SVGAGI. The CDR3 consists of 13 residues. The CDR3 protein is CASSHSGTGELFF. CDR3 nucleotide sequence: TGTGCCAGCAGTCACTCAGGCACCGGGGAGCTGTTTTTT.

This clonotype was observed a few times. One base away lies a much larger clone, so this may be a sequencing read error. This chain links TRBV20-1 with TRBJ1-2, with TRBD1 identical over 11 bases. Germline CDR1 and CDR2: DFQATT and SNEGSKA (reference sequence). The CDR3 spans 13 residues. CDR3 residues: CSAWTGGDYAYTF. The DNA for the CDR3 is TGCAGTGCCTGGACAGGGGGCGATTATGCCTACACCTTC.

This clonotype was observed many times. The V and J genes are TRBV5-6 and TRBJ1-3, with D uncertain. This CDR3 is 15 amino acids long. Trimming stripped 2 bases from V and 0 bases from J, with 9 bases between. Germline values: CDR1 SGHDT, CDR2 YYEEEE. CDR3 nucleotide sequence: TGTGCCAGCAGCTTAATTTCCGGCTCTGGAAACACCATATATTTT. It specifies CASSLISGSGNTIYF.

This clonotype was observed at least ten times. The gene calls are TRBV5-6 and TRBJ2-7, with D perhaps matching TRBD1 (5 bases). CDR3 length: 15 residues. Germline-derived CDR1 and CDR2 are SGHDT and YYEEEE. Trimming cost V 2 bases and J 3 bases, with 15 bases left between them. Here the CDR3 reads CASSFGQKFRYEQYV. CDR3 DNA: TGTGCCAGCAGCTTCGGACAAAAGTTTCGCTACGAGCAGTACGTC.

This clonotype has a handful of counts. V and J are TRBV28 and TRBJ1-4, with D possibly being TRBD1 (6 bases). Looked up from germline, CDR1 is MDHEN and CDR2 is SYDVKM. The germline V and J ends were trimmed by 2 bases and 0 bases, with 16 bases remaining between them. This CDR3 contains 18 residues. This CDR3 is CASSLGFGPGATNEKLFF. In DNA form, the CDR3 reads TGTGCCAGCAGTTTAGGTTTCGGTCCAGGGGCAACTAATGAAAAACTGTTTTTT.

This clonotype has a handful of counts. Since a much larger clone is just one base distant, this may be a read error. This chain uses TRBV5-4 with TRBJ2-5, with a tentative D call TRBD1 (6 bases). There are 16 residues in the CDR3. Trimming stripped 0 bases from V and 5 bases from J, with 17 bases between. Germline lookup yields CDR1 SGHNT and CDR2 YYREEE (reference sequence). The CDR3 loop reads CASSLGLAQGRETQYF. The CDR3 DNA sequence: TGTGCCAGCAGCTTGGGCCTGGCACAGGGTCGGGAGACCCAGTACTTC.

About this clonotype: Since the CDR3 does not end with the conserved phenylalanine or tryptophan, this likely comes from a read error. The limits of the CDR3 on the DNA are not certain, so only TCRdb's listed CDR3 is given. This chain joins TRBV4-1 and TRBJ1-1. Looked up from germline, CDR1 is MGHRA and CDR2 is YSYEKL. Termini included, the CDR3 measures 13 amino acids. CDR3 residues: CASSQGTHLLLFV.

On this clonotype itself: A read error may explain this, as a much larger clone is one base away. The chain uses TRBV11-3 and TRBJ2-5; 8 bases align to TRBD1. CDR1 and CDR2 (germline): SGHNT, YENEEA. After removal of 1 base from V and 5 bases from J, the junction contained 6 bases not matched to a gene. The CDR3 has 15 residues. CDR3 loop: CASSLGTGSKETQYF. For the CDR3, the DNA is TGTGCCAGCAGCTTAGGGACAGGGTCGAAGGAGACCCAGTACTTC.